This TCR beta chain derives from a study of technical replicates of blood from several donors. Sequencing was performed with immunoSEQ multiplex PCR; in TCRdb, only in-frame clones are kept and a portion is missing. Here the sample spans around 70,000 clones, roughly 97% being singletons. Trimming pared 11 bases from V and 4 bases from J, leaving 12 bases between. Germline V gives CDR1 MNHNY, CDR2 SVGAGI (reference sequence). CDR3 length equals 11 residues. Input material: T cells isolated from PBMCs. This sequence originates from a human donor in good health. This chain connects TRBV6-6 to TRBJ2-7, with D tentatively TRBD1 (6 bases). CDR3 DNA: TGTGCCTCGGGACATATGTACGAGCAGTACTTC. Translated, it gives CASGHMYEQYF.